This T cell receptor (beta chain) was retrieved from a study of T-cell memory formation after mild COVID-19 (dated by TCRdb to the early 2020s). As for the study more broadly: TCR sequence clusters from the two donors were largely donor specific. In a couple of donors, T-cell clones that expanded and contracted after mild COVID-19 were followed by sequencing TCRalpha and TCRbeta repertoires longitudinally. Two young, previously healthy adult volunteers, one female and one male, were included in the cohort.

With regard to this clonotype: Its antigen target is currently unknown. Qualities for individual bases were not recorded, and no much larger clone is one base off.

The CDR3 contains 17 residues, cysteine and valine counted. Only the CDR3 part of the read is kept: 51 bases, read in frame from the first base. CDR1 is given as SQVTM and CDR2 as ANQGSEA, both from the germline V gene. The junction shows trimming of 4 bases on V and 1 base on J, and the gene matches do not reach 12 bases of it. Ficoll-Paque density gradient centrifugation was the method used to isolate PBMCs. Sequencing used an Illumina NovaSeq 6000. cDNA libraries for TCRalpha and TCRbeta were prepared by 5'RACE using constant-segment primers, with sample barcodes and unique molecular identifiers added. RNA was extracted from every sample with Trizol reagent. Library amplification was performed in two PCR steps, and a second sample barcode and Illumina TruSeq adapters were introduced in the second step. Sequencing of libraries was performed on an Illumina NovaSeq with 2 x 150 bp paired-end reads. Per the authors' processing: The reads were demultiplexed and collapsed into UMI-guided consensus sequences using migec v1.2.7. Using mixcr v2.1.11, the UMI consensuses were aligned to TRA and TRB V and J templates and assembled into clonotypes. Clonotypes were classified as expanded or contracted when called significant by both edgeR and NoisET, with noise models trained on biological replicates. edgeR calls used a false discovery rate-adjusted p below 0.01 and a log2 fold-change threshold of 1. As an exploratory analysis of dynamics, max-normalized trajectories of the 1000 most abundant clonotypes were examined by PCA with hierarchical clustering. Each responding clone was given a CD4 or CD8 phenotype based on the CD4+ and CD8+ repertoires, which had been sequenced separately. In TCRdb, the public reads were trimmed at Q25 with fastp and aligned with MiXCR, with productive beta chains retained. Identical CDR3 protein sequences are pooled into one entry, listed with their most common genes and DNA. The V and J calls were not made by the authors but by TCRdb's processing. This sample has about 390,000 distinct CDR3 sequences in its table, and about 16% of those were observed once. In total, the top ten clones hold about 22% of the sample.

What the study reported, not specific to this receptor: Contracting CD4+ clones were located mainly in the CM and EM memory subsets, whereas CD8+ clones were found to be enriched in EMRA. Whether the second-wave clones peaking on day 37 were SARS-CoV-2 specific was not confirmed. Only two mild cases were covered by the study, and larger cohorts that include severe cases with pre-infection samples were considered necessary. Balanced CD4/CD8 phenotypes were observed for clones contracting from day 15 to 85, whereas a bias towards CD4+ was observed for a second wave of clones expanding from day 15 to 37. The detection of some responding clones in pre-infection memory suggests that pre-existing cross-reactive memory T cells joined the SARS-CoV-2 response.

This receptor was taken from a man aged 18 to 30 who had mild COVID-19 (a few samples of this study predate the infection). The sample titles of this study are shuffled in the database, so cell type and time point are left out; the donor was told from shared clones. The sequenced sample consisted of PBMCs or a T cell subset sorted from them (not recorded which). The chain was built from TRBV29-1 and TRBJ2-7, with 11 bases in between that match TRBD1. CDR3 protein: CSVVGVTGTGGSYEQYV. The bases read TGCAGCGTTGTCGGGGTCACCGGGACAGGGGGATCCTACGAGCAGTACGTC.